The 22 T cell receptor beta chains reported below all come from one sample, sequenced in a study of shared clonotypes between healthy human individuals. Some clones are missing from TCRdb's copy, which holds only in-frame ones; the method was immunoSEQ multiplex PCR. The sample lists 2 million to 2.5 million clones; over 90% were seen once. Sample: naive CD4+ T cells from PBMCs. Subset in this sample: CD45RA+ positively selected. Receptors were obtained from a man in his late teens or twenties in good health. Some clones in this sample may be carry-over from other donors' samples.

The DNA of the CDR3 is TGTGCCAGCAGCTTGGACTGGAACACCGGGGAGCTGTTTTTT. Translated, it gives CASSLDWNTGELFF. The chain joins TRBV5-4 to TRBJ2-2; the D is unclear. Germline CDR1 and CDR2: SGHNT and YYREEE (reference sequence). Trimming took off 0 bases at V and 1 base at J, with 4 bases between the two ends. The CDR3 has 14 amino acids.

The V gene is TRBV28, the J gene TRBJ1-1; tentative D call: TRBD1 (6 bases). Germline V lookup: CDR1 MDHEN, CDR2 SYDVKM. V lost 6 bases and J lost 0, with 11 bases in between. This CDR3 is built from 14 residues. For the CDR3, the DNA is TGTGCCAGCAGGTTGGGGGGCGTGAACACTGAAGCTTTCTTT. Protein sequence: CASRLGGVNTEAFF.

The chain has TRBV4-3 and TRBJ1-2, with D uncertain. The CDR3 consists of 13 residues. Trimming took off 4 bases at V and 8 bases at J, with 14 bases between the two ends. The germline gives CDR1 LGHNA, CDR2 YSLEER. CDR3 in DNA: TGCGCCAGCAGCCGTACAACGGAGATAGGCTACACCTTC. This gives the protein CASSRTTEIGYTF.

This chain links TRBV27 with TRBJ2-1, with D possibly being TRBD2 (6 bases). V shed 5 bases and J shed 3 bases, with 17 bases lying between them. Germline loops: CDR1 MNHEY, CDR2 SMNVEV (reference sequence). The CDR3 runs to 16 residues. The CDR3 sequence: CASSPRDPGSYNEQFF. The CDR3 DNA is TGTGCCAGCAGTCCCCGGGACCCCGGGAGCTACAATGAGCAGTTCTTC.

This clone was seen just once. Other DNA sequences from this sample encode an identical CDR3 as well. The gene calls are TRBV6-5 and TRBJ1-3, with 8 bases fitting TRBD1. The ends lost 6 bases at V and 4 bases at J; junction bases unmatched: 2. The CDR3 has 13 residues. Germline CDR1 is MNHEY and CDR2 is SVGAGI. As DNA, the CDR3 is TGTGCCAGCAGGGACAGGGCGGGAAACACCATATATTTT. Translating gives CASRDRAGNTIYF.

The genes are TRBV7-3 and TRBJ2-3; the D gene is possibly TRBD2 (5 bases). The CDR3 runs 15 residues. Germline CDR1 is SGHTA and CDR2 is FQGTGA. Deletions cut 5 bases from V and 0 bases from J, with 12 bases between. The chain's CDR3 is CASSPGIFSTDTQYF. The CDR3 nucleotides read TGTGCCAGCAGCCCCGGGATTTTCAGCACAGATACGCAGTATTTT.

V is TRBV7-9 and J is TRBJ1-1, with D perhaps TRBD1 (5 bases). Trimming shortened V by 0 bases and J by 3 bases, and 11 bases separated the two germline ends. Germline V gives CDR1 SEHNR, CDR2 FQNEAQ (reference sequence). CDR3 length equals 15 residues. The CDR3 DNA reads as TGTGCCAGCAGCTTAGCGTGGGGGGGTGACACTGAAGCTTTCTTT. Translating gives CASSLAWGGDTEAFF. Drawing the rest from reference TRBV7-9 and TRBJ1-1, the complete variable domain is DTGVSQNPRHKITKRGQNVTFRCDPISEHNRLYWYRQTLGQGPEFLTYFQNEAQLEKSRLLSDRFSAERPKGSFSTLEIQRTEQGDSAMYLCASSLAWGGDTEAFFGQGTRLTVV.

The CDR3 DNA reads as TGCGCCAGCAGCTTTCAAGCGGGAGAGGCAGATACGCAGTATTTT. This codes for CASSFQAGEADTQYF. V is TRBV5-1 and J is TRBJ2-3; 8 positions match TRBD2. V was clipped by 2 bases and J by 4 bases; unmatched bases: 6. The CDR3 consists of 15 residues. Germline loops: CDR1 SGHRS, CDR2 YFSETQ.

Concerning this clone itself: Other DNA sequences in the same sample also yield this CDR3. The chain carries TRBV7-3 and TRBJ1-1; D unresolved. Germline V lookup: CDR1 SGHTA, CDR2 FQGTGA. The CDR3 runs 13 residues. V gave up 3 bases and J gave up 0 bases, with 5 bases separating them. CDR3 DNA: TGTGCCAGCAGCTTGGAGTTGAACACTGAAGCTTTCTTT. Translated, it gives CASSLELNTEAFF.

This chain joins TRBV6-1 and TRBJ1-2, with no clear D. The V end lost 6 bases, the J end lost 3 bases, and 5 bases lay between the germline ends. The CDR3 covers 11 residues. Per the germline V gene, CDR1 is MNHNS and CDR2 is SASEGT. The CDR3 coding sequence is TGTGCCAGCAGAAGGGACTATGGCTACACCTTC. Amino acid sequence: CASRRDYGYTF.

The chain couples TRBV27 to TRBJ2-5; TRBD1 matches 12 bases. This CDR3 contains 15 residues. CDR1 MNHEY and CDR2 SMNVEV come from the germline V gene (reference sequence). V trimming: 5 bases; J trimming: 4 bases; junction bases outside the gene matches: 5. In nucleotides, the CDR3 is TGTGCCAGCAGTCCGCGGGACAGGGGGCTAGAGACCCAGTACTTC. This encodes CASSPRDRGLETQYF.

The chain recombines TRBV7-9 with TRBJ2-7; 8 bases are shared with TRBD2. After removal of 8 bases from V and 4 bases from J, the junction contained 13 bases not matched to a gene. Germline V gene sequence: CDR1 SEHNR, CDR2 FQNEAQ (reference sequence). There are 15 residues in the CDR3. The CDR3 DNA reads TGTGCCAGCGGGTCCCGGGCGGGAGGCAAATACGAGCAGTACTTC. As protein: CASGSRAGGKYEQYF.

The CDR3 DNA follows: TGTGCCACCAGCAGAACCACTCTATTCGGCAGCTACAATGAGCAGTTCTTC. As protein: CATSRTTLFGSYNEQFF. This chain connects TRBV15 to TRBJ2-1; D gene uncertain. The germline V and J ends were trimmed by 2 bases and 3 bases, with 17 bases remaining between them. Germline CDR1 reads LNHNV; CDR2 reads YYDKDF (reference sequence). The CDR3 loop spans 17 amino acids.

This sequence joins TRBV19 and TRBJ1-1; D uncertain. CDR1 LNHDA and CDR2 SQIVND come from the germline V gene (reference sequence). The V and J ends lost 7 bases and 1 base respectively, with 16 bases between them. CDR3 size: 15 residues. The CDR3 loop is CASTDRNRGNTEAFF. The CDR3 DNA sequence: TGTGCCAGTACAGACCGGAATCGAGGGAACACTGAAGCTTTCTTT.

The chain recombines TRBV6-1 with TRBJ1-2; TRBD1 matches at 7 bases. V lost 3 bases, J lost 3 bases, and 13 bases stayed unmatched. CDR3 size: 17 residues. Looked up from germline, CDR1 is MNHNS and CDR2 is SASEGT. In DNA form, the CDR3 reads TGTGCCAGCAGTGACCCCAGACAGGGATCTCCCTACTATGGCTACACCTTC. Its protein is CASSDPRQGSPYYGYTF.

Regarding this clone: The sample has other DNA sequences that encode this CDR3 too. V and J are TRBV5-1 and TRBJ2-3, with 8 bases fitting TRBD1. The CDR3 consists of 14 residues. Unmatched junction bases numbered 4, after V lost 4 bases and J lost 3 bases. Germline CDR1 reads SGHRS; CDR2 reads YFSETQ. CDR3 bases: TGCGCCAGCAGCCTAGACAGGGGAACAGATACGCAGTATTTT. Its protein is CASSLDRGTDTQYF.

About this clone: At the DNA level, this CDR3 is encoded by other sequences in the same sample as well. The gene calls are TRBV27 and TRBJ2-5; possible D gene TRBD1, 6 bases. CDR3 length: 14 amino acids. V lost 4 bases to trimming and J lost 4 bases, with 13 bases between them. Germline-derived CDR1 and CDR2 are MNHEY and SMNVEV (reference sequence). CDR3 bases: TGTGCCAGCAGTTCCCGGACAGTTAGAGAGACCCAGTACTTC. This sequence encodes CASSSRTVRETQYF.

This clone showed up just once. A read error may produce the germline difference seen at one junction end. The CDR3 protein is CASIVAGGPSTDTQYF. The DNA for the CDR3 is TGTGCCAGCATCGTAGCGGGAGGCCCCAGCACAGATACGCAGTATTTT. The J gene is TRBJ2-3, the V gene TRBV9; TRBD2 matches at 10 bases. The germline V gene encodes CDR1 SGDLS and CDR2 YYNGEE. The CDR3 spans 16 residues.

This chain links TRBV28 with TRBJ1-5, with TRBD1 as a possible D gene (6 bases). Germline V lookup: CDR1 MDHEN, CDR2 SYDVKM. V was pared by 5 bases and J by 6 bases, with 14 bases between. The CDR3 is 14 amino acids. The CDR3: CASSLQGASQPQHF. Here the CDR3 DNA reads TGTGCCAGCAGTCTACAGGGAGCCTCTCAGCCCCAGCATTTT.

The chain joins TRBV18 to TRBJ1-3; no definite D call. Per the germline V gene, CDR1 is KGHSH and CDR2 is LQKENI. Trimming cost V 4 bases and J 0 bases, with 10 bases left between them. CDR3 length equals 15 residues. CDR3 region: CASSRPESSGNTIYF. Here the CDR3 DNA reads TGTGCCAGCTCACGTCCCGAAAGCTCTGGAAACACCATATATTTT.

This chain uses TRBV6-5 with TRBJ1-1; possibly TRBD1 for D (6 bases). This CDR3 comprises 14 residues. V shed 7 bases and J shed 6 bases, with 18 bases lying between them. Germline-derived CDR1 and CDR2 are MNHEY and SVGAGI. CDR3 in DNA: TGTGCCAGCACCCCGTCCCGGGGGGGCGCTGAAGCTTTCTTT. It is translated as CASTPSRGGAEAFF.

J is TRBJ1-2 and V is TRBV5-6, with 8 bases identical to TRBD1. CDR3 size: 13 residues. Germline V gives CDR1 SGHDT, CDR2 YYEEEE. The J segment lost 8 bases and the V segment lost 4 bases, leaving 7 bases of the junction unmatched. CDR3 sequence reads: CASSPDRARGYTF. CDR3 DNA: TGTGCCAGCAGCCCGGACAGGGCGAGGGGCTACACCTTC.